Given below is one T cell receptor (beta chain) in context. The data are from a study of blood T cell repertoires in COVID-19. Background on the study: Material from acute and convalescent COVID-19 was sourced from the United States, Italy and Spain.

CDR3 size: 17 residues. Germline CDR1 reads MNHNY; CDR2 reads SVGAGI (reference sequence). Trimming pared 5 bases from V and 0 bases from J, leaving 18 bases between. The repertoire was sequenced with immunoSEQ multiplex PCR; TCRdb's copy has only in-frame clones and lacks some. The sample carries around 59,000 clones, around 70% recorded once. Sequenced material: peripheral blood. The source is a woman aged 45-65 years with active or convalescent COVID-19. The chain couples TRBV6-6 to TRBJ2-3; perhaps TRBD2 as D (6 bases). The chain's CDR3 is CASSRRGKLSSTDTQYF. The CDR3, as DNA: TGTGCCAGCAGTCGGCGCGGGAAACTTTCTAGCACAGATACGCAGTATTTT.